This is a list of T cell receptor beta chains from one sample in a study of T cell repertoires in cytomegalovirus infection. These receptors' antigens are unknown. TCRdb recomputed calls from the reads with MiXCR, one row per CDR3 protein. The table lists about 120,000 distinct CDR3 sequences, over 30% of them singletons, with approximately 41% in the top ten. The material sequenced was CD8+ T cells from cultured PBMCs, taken from culture after CMV antigen stimulation. These receptors originate from a human donor in good health (CMV status not recorded). Some clones in this sample may be carry-over from other donors' samples. Both conserved end residues are part of each CDR3. D genes are given only for firm matches. Only part of the rows carry a size: once, few, many, or a class if the clone is expanded.

TRBV13	many	TRBJ1-4	-	TGTGCCAGCAGCTTAACCAGGGGTATCGGTTCGCGGGAAAAACTGTTTTTT	CASSLTRGIGSREKLFF
TRBV27	-	TRBJ2-5	-	TGTGCCAGCAGTTTATCCAGACGGGGAGAGACCCAGTACTTC	CASSLSRRGETQYF
TRBV7-4	-	TRBJ2-5	-	TGTGCCAGCAGCTTAGCGCAGTGGGGCCGGGAGACCCAGTACTTC	CASSLAQWGRETQYF
TRBV6-1	-	TRBJ2-2	TRBD1	TGTGCCAGCAGTACCACAGGGGGCACCGGGGAGCTGTTTTTT	CASSTTGGTGELFF
TRBV6-2/TRBV6-3	-	TRBJ1-5	-	TGTGCCAGCAGTTACTCGGGACTTCCAGATCAGCCCCAGCATTTT	CASSYSGLPDQPQHF
TRBV5-1	-	TRBJ2-5	-	TGCGCCAGCAGCGTCCGGGACCGATTAACCCAAGAGACCCAGTACTTC	CASSVRDRLTQETQYF
TRBV11-2	-	TRBJ2-1	TRBD2	TGTGCCAGCAGCTTAAATGGCGGGGGGACATACAATGAGCAGTTCTTC	CASSLNGGGTYNEQFF
TRBV20-1	medium-sized	TRBJ1-1	-	TGCAGTGCTGTCCGCTGGGCAGCCGACACTGAAGCTTTCTTT	CSAVRWAADTEAFF
TRBV7-2	many	TRBJ2-7	TRBD2	TGTGCCAGCAGCTCGGGCGGGGGGGCCTACGAGCAGTACTTC	CASSSGGGAYEQYF
TRBV7-6	-	TRBJ2-7	-	TGTGCCAGCAGCTTAGGACCCCTAACCTACGAGCAGTACTTC	CASSLGPLTYEQYF
TRBV4-1	-	TRBJ2-7	-	TGCGCCAGCAGCCAAGTTGGAGGAGGTGACGAGCAGTACTTC	CASSQVGGGDEQYF
TRBV7-6	-	TRBJ2-7	TRBD2	TGTGCCAGCAGCCCGAAGGGTCTAGCGGGGATCGACTACGAGCAGTACTTC	CASSPKGLAGIDYEQYF
TRBV28	-	TRBJ1-6	-	TGTGCCAGCAGTCACAGGGATAATAATTCACCCCTCCACTTT	CASSHRDNNSPLHF
TRBV4-2	few	TRBJ2-5	-	TGTGCCAGCAGCCAAGTTAGTGGCGGGGGCCTTGGGGAGACCCAGTACTTC	CASSQVSGGGLGETQYF
TRBV4-3	many	TRBJ1-2	-	TGCGCCAGCAGCCAATTTACAGGCCTTAACTATGGCTACACCTTC	CASSQFTGLNYGYTF
TRBV11-2	many	TRBJ2-2	-	TGTGCCAGCAGCTTAAGGGGGGGCAACACCGGGGAGCTGTTTTTT	CASSLRGGNTGELFF
TRBV6-1	-	TRBJ2-5	-	TGTGCCAGCAGTGAATTAGCAGACCACGAGACCCAGTACTTC	CASSELADHETQYF
TRBV7-2	few	TRBJ2-3	-	TGTGCCAGCACCACGGATGGGCTGTACACAGATACGCAGTATTTT	CASTTDGLYTDTQYF
TRBV28	-	TRBJ1-6	TRBD1	TGTGCCAGCAGTTTGGGACAGGACGTAACCTATAATTCACCCCTCCACTTT	CASSLGQDVTYNSPLHF
TRBV15	-	TRBJ1-2	-	TGTGCCACCAGCAGAGATAAGGGGTTTGACTATGGCTACACCTTC	CATSRDKGFDYGYTF
TRBV20-1	-	TRBJ1-6	-	TGCAGTGCTAGTCGGGGCAGGGCCCTTTCGATACCCCTCCACTTT	CSASRGRALSIPLHF
TRBV19	-	TRBJ1-5	TRBD1	TGTGCCAGTATCAGCGGACAGGCGGACTTAACGACCCAGCATTTT	CASISGQADLTTQHF
TRBV6-6	-	TRBJ2-3	TRBD2	TGTGCCAGCAGTTACTCTTACGCCGGGACTAGCGGGACAGATACGCAGTATTTT	CASSYSYAGTSGTDTQYF
TRBV7-2	many	TRBJ2-1	TRBD2	TGTGCCAGCAGCCAGGAGGTGGGGCGGGGGAGGAAGGATGAGCAGTTCTTC	CASSQEVGRGRKDEQFF
TRBV7-2	many	TRBJ2-2	-	TGTGCCAGCAGCTTAGGGGGGAGGAACACCGGGGAGCTGTTTTTT	CASSLGGRNTGELFF
TRBV11-2	-	TRBJ2-2	-	TGTGCCAGCAGCGACCTTTTGGTGAGCACCGGGGAGCTGTTTTTT	CASSDLLVSTGELFF
TRBV7-2	many	TRBJ2-1	TRBD1	TGTGCCAGCAGCTCCCCCGGACAGGGGAGTTTCAATGAGCAGTTCTTC	CASSSPGQGSFNEQFF
TRBV7-9	many	TRBJ1-2	-	TGTGCCAGCAGCCCGGGGGGGGACAATCCTTACTATGGCTACACCTTC	CASSPGGDNPYYGYTF
TRBV20-1	-	TRBJ1-1	TRBD1	TGCAGGGCATTCGGACAGGGCCTTTATGAAGCTTTCTTT	CRAFGQGLYEAFF
TRBV7-2	many	TRBJ2-5	TRBD2	TGTGCCAGCAGCTTAGTTGTAGCTAGCGGGGAACAAGAGACCCAGTACTTC	CASSLVVASGEQETQYF
TRBV29-1	few	TRBJ1-1	-	TGCAGCGTTGTTGGGCGGTCAGTTGGGGCTTTCTTT	CSVVGRSVGAFF
TRBV5-1	-	TRBJ2-1	-	TGCGCCAGCAGCTTGTCACTGGGACCTTACAATGAGCAGTTCTTC	CASSLSLGPYNEQFF